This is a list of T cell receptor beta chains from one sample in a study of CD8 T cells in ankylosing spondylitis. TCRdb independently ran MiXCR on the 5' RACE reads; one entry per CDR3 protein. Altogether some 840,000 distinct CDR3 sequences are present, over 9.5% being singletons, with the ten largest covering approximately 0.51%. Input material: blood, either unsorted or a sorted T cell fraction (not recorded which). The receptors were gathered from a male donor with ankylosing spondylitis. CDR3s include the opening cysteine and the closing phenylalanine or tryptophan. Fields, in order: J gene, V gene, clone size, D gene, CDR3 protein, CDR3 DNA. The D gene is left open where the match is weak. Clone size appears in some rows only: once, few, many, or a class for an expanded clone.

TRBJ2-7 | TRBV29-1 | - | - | CSVARRDSYEQYF | TGCAGCGTTGCTAGACGGGACTCCTACGAGCAGTACTTC
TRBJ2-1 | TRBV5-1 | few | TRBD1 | CASSFVTGGLYNEQFF | TGCGCCAGCAGCTTTGTGACAGGGGGACTCTACAATGAGCAGTTCTTC
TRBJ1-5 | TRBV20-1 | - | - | CSASYRGNQPQHF | TGCAGTGCTAGTTACAGGGGCAATCAGCCCCAGCATTTT
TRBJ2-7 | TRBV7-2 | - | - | CASYPTWAVAREQYF | TGTGCCAGCTACCCTACCTGGGCAGTCGCAAGGGAGCAGTACTTC
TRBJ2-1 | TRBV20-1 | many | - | CSARGVYGYNEQFF | TGCAGTGCTAGAGGCGTCTATGGATACAATGAGCAGTTCTTC
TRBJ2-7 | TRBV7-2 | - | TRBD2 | CASSFSGLGSSYEQYF | TGTGCCAGCAGCTTCTCGGGACTAGGTAGCTCCTACGAGCAGTACTTC
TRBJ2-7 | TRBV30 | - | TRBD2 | CAWNGLAGTEQYF | TGTGCCTGGAATGGACTAGCGGGAACCGAGCAGTACTTC
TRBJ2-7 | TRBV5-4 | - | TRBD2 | CASSAQLAGGGEQYF | TGTGCCAGCAGCGCTCAACTAGCGGGAGGGGGTGAGCAGTACTTC
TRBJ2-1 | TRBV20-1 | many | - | CSARVRAGGVYNEQFF | TGCAGTGCTAGAGTCAGGGCCGGAGGGGTCTACAATGAGCAGTTCTTC
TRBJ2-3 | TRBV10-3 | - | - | CAISQSSSTDTQYF | TGTGCCATCAGTCAATCATCTAGCACAGATACGCAGTATTTT
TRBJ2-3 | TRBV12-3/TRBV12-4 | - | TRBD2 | CASSGGGGRADTQYF | TGTGCCAGCAGTGGAGGAGGCGGGAGGGCAGATACGCAGTATTTT
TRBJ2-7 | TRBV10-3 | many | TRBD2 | CAIRGLAGGYEQYF | TGTGCCATCCGAGGACTAGCGGGAGGCTACGAGCAGTACTTC
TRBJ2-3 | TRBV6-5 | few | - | CASSYRGLHTDTQYF | TGTGCCAGCAGTTACCGAGGTCTTCACACAGATACGCAGTATTTT
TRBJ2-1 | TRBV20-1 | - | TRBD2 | CSALLSGGAYYNEQFF | TGCAGTGCTCTTCTTAGCGGGGGGGCCTATTACAATGAGCAGTTCTTC
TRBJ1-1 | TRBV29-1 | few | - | CSGGAGVTAFF | TGCAGCGGTGGGGCGGGGGTGACAGCTTTCTTT
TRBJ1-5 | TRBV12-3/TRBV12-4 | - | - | CASSLGGRGGNQPQHF | TGTGCCAGCAGTCTCGGGGGAAGAGGTGGCAATCAGCCCCAGCATTTT
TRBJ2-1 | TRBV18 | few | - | CASSPDKVF | TGTGCCAGCTCACCAGACAAGGTCTTC
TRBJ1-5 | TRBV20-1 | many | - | CSARDQSTLQPQHF | TGCAGTGCTAGAGATCAGTCAACACTTCAGCCCCAGCATTTT
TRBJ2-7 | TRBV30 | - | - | CAWRIRGGITYEQYF | TGTGCCTGGCGAATTAGGGGGGGAATAACCTACGAGCAGTACTTC